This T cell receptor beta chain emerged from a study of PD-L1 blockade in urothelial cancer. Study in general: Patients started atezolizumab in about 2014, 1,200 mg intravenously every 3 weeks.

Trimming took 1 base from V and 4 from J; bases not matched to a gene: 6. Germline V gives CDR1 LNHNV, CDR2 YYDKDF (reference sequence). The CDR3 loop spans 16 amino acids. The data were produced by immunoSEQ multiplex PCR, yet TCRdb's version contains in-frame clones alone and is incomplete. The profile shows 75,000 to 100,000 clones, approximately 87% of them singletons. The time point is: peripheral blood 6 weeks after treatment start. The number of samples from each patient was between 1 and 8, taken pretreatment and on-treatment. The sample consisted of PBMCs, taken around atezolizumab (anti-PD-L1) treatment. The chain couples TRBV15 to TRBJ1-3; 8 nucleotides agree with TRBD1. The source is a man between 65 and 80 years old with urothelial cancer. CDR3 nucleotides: TGTGCCACCAGCAGAGCGACAGGGGCCTTCGGAAACACCATATATTTT. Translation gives CATSRATGAFGNTIYF.